Described below is a single TCR beta chain sequence and its context. Produced via immunoSEQ multiplex PCR; TCRdb's table is partial and in-frame only. Here the sample spans 250,000 to 300,000 clones, roughly nine tenths being singletons. The sample is drawn from a study of blood T cell repertoires in COVID-19. Overall study context: Acute-phase and convalescent COVID-19 samples originated in the United States, Italy and Spain.

Germline CDR1 and CDR2: SGHRS and YFSETQ. The CDR3 loop spans 15 amino acids. The V gene end was trimmed by 2 bases and the J gene end by 4 bases; junction bases not matched to a gene: 4. Participants were aged roughly 18 to 89 years from roughly 26 US areas. Two consecutive negative NP/OP PCR tests, clearance, or resolved symptoms defined Cohort 3 recovery. The genes are TRBV5-1 and TRBJ2-2, with TRBD1 matching over 8 bases. The clonotype originates from a woman aged 35 to 49 who had recovered from COVID-19. Sequencing was done on a sample of PBMCs or T cells enriched from blood (not recorded which). DNA for the CDR3: TGCGCCAGCAGCTTTGCAGGGGGCCCCACCGGGGAGCTGTTTTTT. Its protein is CASSFAGGPTGELFF.